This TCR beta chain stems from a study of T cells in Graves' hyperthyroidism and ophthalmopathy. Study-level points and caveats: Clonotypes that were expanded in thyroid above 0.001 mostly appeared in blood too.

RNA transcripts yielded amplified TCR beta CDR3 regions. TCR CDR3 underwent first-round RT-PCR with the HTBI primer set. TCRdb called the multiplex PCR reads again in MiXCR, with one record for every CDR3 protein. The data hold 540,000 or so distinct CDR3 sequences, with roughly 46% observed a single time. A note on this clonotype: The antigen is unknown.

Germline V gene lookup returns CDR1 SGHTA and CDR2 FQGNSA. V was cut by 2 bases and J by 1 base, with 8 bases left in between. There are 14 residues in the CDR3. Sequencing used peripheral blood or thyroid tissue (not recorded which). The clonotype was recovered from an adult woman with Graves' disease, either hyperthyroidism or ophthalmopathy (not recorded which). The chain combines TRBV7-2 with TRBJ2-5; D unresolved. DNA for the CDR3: TGTGCCAGCAGCTTATCATGGTCCCAAGAGACCCAGTACTTC. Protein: CASSLSWSQETQYF. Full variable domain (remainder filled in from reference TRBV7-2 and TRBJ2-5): GAGVSQSPSNKVTEKGKDVELRCDPISGHTALYWYRQSLGQGLEFLIYFQGNSAPDKSGLPSDRFSAERTGGSVSTLTIQRTQQEDSAVYLCASSLSWSQETQYFGPGTRLLVL.